These T cell receptor beta chains were read from a single sample in a study of cytomegalovirus exposure and HLA in healthy donors. TCRdb's copy holds only in-frame clones and misses some; the assay was immunoSEQ multiplex PCR. The sample carries 150,000 to 200,000 clones, approximately 62% recorded once. The specimen sequenced was PBMCs. These receptors all come from a middle-aged man in good health and CMV-seronegative. The CDR3 runs from the conserved cysteine through the conserved F or W. A D gene is named only where the DNA matches it firmly. Expanded clones get a size class; other rows say once, few or many, or leave the size out.

j_gene: TRBJ2-1
v_gene: TRBV6-1
d_gene: -
abundance: -
CDR3aa: CASSEVGGLYNEQFF

j_gene: TRBJ1-6
v_gene: TRBV7-2
d_gene: -
abundance: few
CDR3aa: CASSPLADNNSPLHF

j_gene: TRBJ1-5
v_gene: TRBV4-2
d_gene: TRBD1
abundance: few
CDR3aa: CASSHGQGRDRSKPQHF

j_gene: TRBJ2-2
v_gene: TRBV2
d_gene: TRBD1
abundance: -
CDR3aa: CASIFDRDAGELFF

j_gene: TRBJ1-1
v_gene: TRBV10-3
d_gene: -
abundance: -
CDR3aa: CAIRDSDNTEAFF

j_gene: TRBJ1-2
v_gene: TRBV29-1
d_gene: -
abundance: -
CDR3aa: CSGGDLPNYGYTF

j_gene: TRBJ1-1
v_gene: TRBV5-5
d_gene: -
abundance: -
CDR3aa: CASSFGSNTEAFF

j_gene: TRBJ2-7
v_gene: TRBV5-1
d_gene: -
abundance: -
CDR3aa: CASRRLREDEQYF

j_gene: TRBJ2-5
v_gene: TRBV4-3
d_gene: TRBD1
abundance: -
CDR3aa: CASSQDRGETQYF

j_gene: TRBJ1-2
v_gene: TRBV5-5
d_gene: TRBD1
abundance: -
CDR3aa: CASSLGDRGPHGYTF